The source of this T cell receptor beta chain is a study of OX40 agonist ivuxolimab in advanced cancers. Some background on the complete study: Ivuxolimab was an agonistic, fully human IgG2 monoclonal antibody directed against OX40 (CD134), a costimulatory receptor. Intravenous ivuxolimab was administered to patients every 2 weeks at six dose levels: 0.01, 0.1, 0.3, 1.5, 3 and 10 mg/kg. Of the 50 to 55 patients in dose escalation, about 20 had hepatocellular carcinoma, roughly 15 had melanoma, 9 had renal cell carcinoma and 9 had head and neck cancer. A male proportion of 75% to 85% and a mean age of about 60 years, ranging from about 20 to 79, were recorded for the dose-escalation cohort. Patients were allowed to have had prior anti-PD-1, anti-PD-L1 or anti-CTLA-4 therapy, and 30% to 40% of the dose-escalation patients had been treated with checkpoint inhibitors. Partial responses occurred in three dose-escalation patients: two with cutaneous melanoma and one with hepatocellular carcinoma. The point of sequencing TCRbeta in the periphery was to test whether ivuxolimab changed TCR sequence diversity and drove clonal T-cell expansion. The paper describes the monotherapy dose-escalation part (N of about 54 patients) of the phase I trial of ivuxolimab. Summary of the overall study and its limitations: After ivuxolimab, expanded clones were on average more numerous among CD8+ T cells than among CD4+ T cells. Low levels of normalized T-cell clonal expansion were also seen in some nonresponding patients. Antigen specificity was not determined for the clonally expanded peripheral T cells. Clonal expansion of both CD4+ and CD8+ blood T cells was observed from baseline to week 6 at doses 0.1 to 3.0 mg/kg. In partial responders in the 0.1-3.0 mg/kg groups, normalized peripheral clonal expansion was found to be among the lowest, especially among CD8+ T cells.

Patients with autoimmune disease history or receiving systemic immunosuppression were excluded from the trial. In every dose cohort, peripheral blood was drawn for TCR sequencing at baseline, cycle 4 day 1, and cycle 7 day 1. Samples were obtained from an open-label, multicenter, first-in-human phase I dose-escalation trial of ivuxolimab. Adults with locally advanced or metastatic melanoma, renal cell carcinoma, hepatocellular carcinoma or head and neck squamous cell carcinoma were enrolled in the trial. Before TCR sequencing, CD4+ and CD8+ T cells were separately sorted from peripheral blood. Details on this clone: The clone's antigen remains unknown. No much larger clonotype is one base removed from it; base qualities were not supplied.

To sequence the TCRbeta CDR3 region, genomic DNA was isolated from the sorted cells. The immunoSEQ Assay was used for sequencing of TCRbeta CDR3 regions. This immuneACCESS table, as held by TCRdb, lists in-frame sequences with V and J called but not all clones. Of the missing ones, under half trace to an unresolved V gene in checked studies; the others have no known cause. Counted in this sample were nearly 45,000 clones; around 90% of them appeared once. The leading ten clones occupy about a sixth of the sample. CDR1 and CDR2 are read off the germline V gene as SNHLY and FYNNEI. The CDR3 numbers 15 residues from cysteine through phenylalanine. The retained sequence is limited to the CDR3, 45 bases, with the frame set at the first base. Trimming at the junction amounts to 7 bases on V and 0 bases on J, and the germline ends lie 13 bases apart.

The rearranged segments are TRBV2 and TRBJ2-1; the D element could tentatively be TRBD1 or TRBD2, as 5 bases agree for each. This specimen was CD4+ or CD8+ T cells sorted from blood, taken in a trial of the OX40 agonist ivuxolimab. The clonotype comes from an adult with an advanced solid tumor such as melanoma, head and neck, liver or kidney cancer. The sequence in DNA is TGTGCCAGCACTCGAGGGACCAGCTCCTACAATGAGCAGTTCTTC. It translates to CASTRGTSSYNEQFF.